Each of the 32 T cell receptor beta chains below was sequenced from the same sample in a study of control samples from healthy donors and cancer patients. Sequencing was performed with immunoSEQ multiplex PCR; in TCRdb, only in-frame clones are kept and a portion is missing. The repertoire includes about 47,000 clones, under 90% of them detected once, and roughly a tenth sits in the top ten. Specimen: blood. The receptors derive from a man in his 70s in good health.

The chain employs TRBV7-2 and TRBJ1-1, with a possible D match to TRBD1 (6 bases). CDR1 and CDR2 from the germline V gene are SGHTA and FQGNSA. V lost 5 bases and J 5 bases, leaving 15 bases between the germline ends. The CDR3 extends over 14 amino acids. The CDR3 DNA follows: TGTGCCAGCAGCCCGACCCAGGGGCGGACTGAAGCTTTCTTT. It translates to CASSPTQGRTEAFF.

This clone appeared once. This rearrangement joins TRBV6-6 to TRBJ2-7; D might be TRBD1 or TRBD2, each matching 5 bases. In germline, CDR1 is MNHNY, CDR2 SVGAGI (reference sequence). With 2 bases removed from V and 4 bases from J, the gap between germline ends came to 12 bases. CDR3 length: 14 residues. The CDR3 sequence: CASSYEGRQYEQYF. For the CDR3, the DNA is TGTGCCAGCAGTTACGAGGGGCGGCAGTACGAGCAGTACTTC.

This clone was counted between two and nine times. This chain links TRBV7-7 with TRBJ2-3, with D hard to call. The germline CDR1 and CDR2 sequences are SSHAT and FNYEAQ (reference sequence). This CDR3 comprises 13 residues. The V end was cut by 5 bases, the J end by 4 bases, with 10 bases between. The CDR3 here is CASSPGWADTQYF. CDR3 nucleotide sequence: TGTGCCAGCAGCCCTGGATGGGCAGATACGCAGTATTTT. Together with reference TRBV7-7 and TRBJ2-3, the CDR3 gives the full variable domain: GAGVSQSPRYKVTKRGQDVTLRCDPISSHATLYWYQQALGQGPEFLTYFNYEAQPDKSGLPSDRFSAERPEGSISTLTIQRTEQRDSAMYRCASSPGWADTQYFGPGTRLTVL.

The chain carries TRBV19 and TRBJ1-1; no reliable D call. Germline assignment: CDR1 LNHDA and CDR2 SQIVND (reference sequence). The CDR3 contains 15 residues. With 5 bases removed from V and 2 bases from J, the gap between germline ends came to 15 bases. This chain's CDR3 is CASSPPRGFNTEAFF. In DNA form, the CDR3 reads TGTGCCAGTAGTCCCCCACGCGGATTCAACACTGAAGCTTTCTTT. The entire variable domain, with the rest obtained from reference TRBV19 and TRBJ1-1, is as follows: DGGITQSPKYLFRKEGQNVTLSCEQNLNHDAMYWYRQDPGQGLRLIYYSQIVNDFQKGDIAEGYSVSREKKESFPLTVTSAQKNPTAFYLCASSPPRGFNTEAFFGQGTRLTVV.

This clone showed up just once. CDR3: CASSIGGTIPNEQYF. For the CDR3, the DNA is TGTGCCAGTAGTATCGGCGGGACAATACCAAACGAGCAGTACTTC. The V call is TRBV19, the J call TRBJ2-7; perhaps D is TRBD1 or TRBD2 (6 bases each). The CDR3 is made up of 15 amino acids. The ends were cut back, 3 bases at V and 5 bases at J, with 17 bases in the middle. From germline, CDR1 is LNHDA and CDR2 SQIVND (reference sequence).

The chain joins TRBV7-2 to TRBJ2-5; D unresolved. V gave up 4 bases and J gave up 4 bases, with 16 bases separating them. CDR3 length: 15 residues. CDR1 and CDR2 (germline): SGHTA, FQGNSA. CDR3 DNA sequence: TGTGCCAGCAGCTCCAACCCCCGAGTCATAGAGACCCAGTACTTC. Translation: CASSSNPRVIETQYF.

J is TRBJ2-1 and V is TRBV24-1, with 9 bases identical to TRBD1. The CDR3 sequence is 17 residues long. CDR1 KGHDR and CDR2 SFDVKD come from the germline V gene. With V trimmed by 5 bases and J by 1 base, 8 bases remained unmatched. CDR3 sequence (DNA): TGTGCCACCAGTGCAGCGTCCGGGACAGGGTCCTACAATGAGCAGTTCTTC. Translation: CATSAASGTGSYNEQFF.

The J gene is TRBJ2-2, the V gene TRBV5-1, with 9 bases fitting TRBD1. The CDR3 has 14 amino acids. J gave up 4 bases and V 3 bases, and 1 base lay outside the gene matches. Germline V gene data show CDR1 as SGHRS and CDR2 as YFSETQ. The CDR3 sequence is CASSSGQGTGELFF. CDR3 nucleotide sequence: TGCGCCAGCAGCTCGGGACAGGGCACCGGGGAGCTGTTTTTT.

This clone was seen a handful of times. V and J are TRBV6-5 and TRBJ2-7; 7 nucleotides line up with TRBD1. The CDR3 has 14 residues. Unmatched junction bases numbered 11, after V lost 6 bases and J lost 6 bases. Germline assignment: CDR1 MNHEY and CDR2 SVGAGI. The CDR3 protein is CASSPDRVAAEQYF. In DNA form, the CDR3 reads TGTGCCAGCAGCCCCGACAGGGTAGCAGCCGAGCAGTACTTC.

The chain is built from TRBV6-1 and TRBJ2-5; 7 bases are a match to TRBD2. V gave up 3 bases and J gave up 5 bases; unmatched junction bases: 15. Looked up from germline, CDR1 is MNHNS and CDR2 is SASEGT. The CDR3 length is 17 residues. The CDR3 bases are TGTGCCAGCAGTGAGCCTAAACACGGGGGGTACTCGGAGACCCAGTACTTC. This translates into CASSEPKHGGYSETQYF.

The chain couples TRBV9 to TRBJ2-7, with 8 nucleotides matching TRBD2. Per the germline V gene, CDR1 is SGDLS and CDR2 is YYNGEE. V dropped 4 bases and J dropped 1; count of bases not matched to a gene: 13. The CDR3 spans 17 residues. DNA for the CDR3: TGTGCCAGCAGCCCCAGAAGTAGCGGGGCCTTTTCCTACGAGCAGTACTTC. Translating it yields CASSPRSSGAFSYEQYF.

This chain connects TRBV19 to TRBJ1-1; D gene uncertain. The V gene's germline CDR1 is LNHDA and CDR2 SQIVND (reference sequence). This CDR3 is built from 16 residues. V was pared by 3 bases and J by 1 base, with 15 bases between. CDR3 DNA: TGTGCCAGTAGTATCCCCCCATGGCGGAAGAACACTGAAGCTTTCTTT. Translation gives CASSIPPWRKNTEAFF.

The CDR3 loop is CASSFSRASGGETQYF. The CDR3 region has the DNA TGTGCCAGCAGCTTCTCCCGGGCCTCAGGCGGGGAGACCCAGTACTTC. V is TRBV7-9 and J is TRBJ2-5; possibly TRBD2 for D (5 bases). Germline V gene lookup returns CDR1 SEHNR and CDR2 FQNEAQ (reference sequence). This CDR3 spans 16 amino acids. Trimming removed 3 bases at V and 5 bases at J, with 19 bases between.

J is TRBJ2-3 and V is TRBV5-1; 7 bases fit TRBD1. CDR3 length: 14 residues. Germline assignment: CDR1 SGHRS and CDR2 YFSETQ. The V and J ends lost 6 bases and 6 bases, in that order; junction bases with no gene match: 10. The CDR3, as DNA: TGCGCCAGCACGACAGGGTCGTTAGGGGATACGCAGTATTTT. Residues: CASTTGSLGDTQYF.

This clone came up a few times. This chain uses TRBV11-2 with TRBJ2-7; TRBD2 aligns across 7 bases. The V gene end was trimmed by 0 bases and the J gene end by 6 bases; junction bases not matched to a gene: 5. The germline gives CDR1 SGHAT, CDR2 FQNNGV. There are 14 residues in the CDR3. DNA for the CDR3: TGTGCCAGCAGCTTAGATAGAACTAGCGCCGAGCAGTACTTC. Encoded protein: CASSLDRTSAEQYF.

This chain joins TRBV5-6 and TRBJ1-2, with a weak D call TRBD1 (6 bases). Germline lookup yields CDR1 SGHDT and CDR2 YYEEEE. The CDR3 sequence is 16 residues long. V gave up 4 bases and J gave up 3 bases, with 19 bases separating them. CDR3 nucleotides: TGTGCCAGCAGCCTAGTCGGAGGGGGGCCTTACTATGGCTACACCTTC. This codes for CASSLVGGGPYYGYTF. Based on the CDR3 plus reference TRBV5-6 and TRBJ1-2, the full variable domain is DAGVTQSPTHLIKTRGQQVTLRCSPKSGHDTVSWYQQALGQGPQFIFQYYEEEERQRGNFPDRFSGHQFPNYSSELNVNALLLGDSALYLCASSLVGGGPYYGYTFGSGTRLTVV.

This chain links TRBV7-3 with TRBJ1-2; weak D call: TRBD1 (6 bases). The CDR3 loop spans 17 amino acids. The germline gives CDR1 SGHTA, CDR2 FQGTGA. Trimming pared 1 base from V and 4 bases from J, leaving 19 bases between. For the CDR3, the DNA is TGTGCCAGCAGCTTAATGCCCGGGGGGCAGGCAGGCTATGGCTACACCTTC. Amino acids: CASSLMPGGQAGYGYTF.

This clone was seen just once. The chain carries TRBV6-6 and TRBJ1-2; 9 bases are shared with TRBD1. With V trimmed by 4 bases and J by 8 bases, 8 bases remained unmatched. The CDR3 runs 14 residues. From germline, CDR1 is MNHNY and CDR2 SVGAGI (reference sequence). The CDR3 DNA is TGTGCCAGCAGTTCACTCGGGACAGGGTCCGGCTACACCTTC. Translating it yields CASSSLGTGSGYTF.

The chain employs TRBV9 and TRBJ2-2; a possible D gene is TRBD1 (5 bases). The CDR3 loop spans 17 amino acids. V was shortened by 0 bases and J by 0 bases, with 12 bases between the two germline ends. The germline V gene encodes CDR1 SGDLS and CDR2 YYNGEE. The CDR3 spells CASSVGFGQANTGELFF. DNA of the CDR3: TGTGCCAGCAGCGTAGGGTTCGGACAAGCGAACACCGGGGAGCTGTTTTTT. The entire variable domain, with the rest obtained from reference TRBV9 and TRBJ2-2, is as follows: DSGVTQTPKHLITATGQRVTLRCSPRSGDLSVYWYQQSLDQGLQFLIQYYNGEERAKGNILERFSAQQFPDLHSELNLSSLELGDSALYFCASSVGFGQANTGELFFGEGSRLTVL.

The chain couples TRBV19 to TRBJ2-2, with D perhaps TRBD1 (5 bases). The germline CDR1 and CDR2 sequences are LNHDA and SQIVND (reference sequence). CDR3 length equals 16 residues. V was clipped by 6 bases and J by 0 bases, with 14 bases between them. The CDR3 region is CASSLSRTSNTGELFF. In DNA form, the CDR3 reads TGTGCCAGTAGCCTTAGCCGGACATCGAACACCGGGGAGCTGTTTTTT.

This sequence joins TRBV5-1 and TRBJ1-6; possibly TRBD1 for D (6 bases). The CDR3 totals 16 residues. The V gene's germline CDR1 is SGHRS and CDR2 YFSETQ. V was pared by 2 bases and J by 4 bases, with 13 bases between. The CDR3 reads CASSLWGRLYNSPLHF. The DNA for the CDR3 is TGCGCCAGCAGCTTATGGGGGCGATTGTATAATTCACCCCTCCACTTT.

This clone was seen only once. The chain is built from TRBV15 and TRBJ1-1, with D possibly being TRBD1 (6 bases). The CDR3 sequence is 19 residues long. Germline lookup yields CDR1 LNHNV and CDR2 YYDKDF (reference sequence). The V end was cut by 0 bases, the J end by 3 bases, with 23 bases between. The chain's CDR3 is CATSRDRQPGRGADTEAFF. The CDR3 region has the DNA TGTGCCACCAGCAGAGATCGTCAACCGGGAAGGGGGGCTGACACTGAAGCTTTCTTT. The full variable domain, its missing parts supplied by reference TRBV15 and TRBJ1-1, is DAMVIQNPRYQVTQFGKPVTLSCSQTLNHNVMYWYQQKSSQAPKLLFHYYDKDFNNEADTPDNFQSRRPNTSFCFLDIRSPGLGDTAMYLCATSRDRQPGRGADTEAFFGQGTRLTVV.

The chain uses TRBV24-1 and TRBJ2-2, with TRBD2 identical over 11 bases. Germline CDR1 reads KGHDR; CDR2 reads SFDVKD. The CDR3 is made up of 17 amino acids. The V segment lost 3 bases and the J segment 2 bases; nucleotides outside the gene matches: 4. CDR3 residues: CATSDTSGRTNTGELFF. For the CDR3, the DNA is TGTGCCACCAGTGATACTAGCGGGAGAACAAACACCGGGGAGCTGTTTTTT.

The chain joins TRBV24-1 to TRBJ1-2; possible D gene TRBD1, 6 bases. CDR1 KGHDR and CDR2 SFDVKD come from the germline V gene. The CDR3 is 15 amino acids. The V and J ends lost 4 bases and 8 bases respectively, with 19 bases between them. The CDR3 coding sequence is TGTGCCACCAGTGACCCCTACATGACAGGCGGGGGCTACACCTTC. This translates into CATSDPYMTGGGYTF.

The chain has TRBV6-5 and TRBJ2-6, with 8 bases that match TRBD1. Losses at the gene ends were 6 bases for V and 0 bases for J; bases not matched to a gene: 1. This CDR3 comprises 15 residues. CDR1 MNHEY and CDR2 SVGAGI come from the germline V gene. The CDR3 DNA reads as TGTGCCAGCAGAGACAGGGGCTCTGGGGCCAACGTCCTGACTTTC. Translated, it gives CASRDRGSGANVLTF.

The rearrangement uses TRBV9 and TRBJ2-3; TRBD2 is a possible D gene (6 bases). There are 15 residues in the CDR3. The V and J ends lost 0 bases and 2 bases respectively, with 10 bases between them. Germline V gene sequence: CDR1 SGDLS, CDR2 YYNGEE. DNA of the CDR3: TGTGCCAGCAGCGTAGTAGGGACTTACACAGATACGCAGTATTTT. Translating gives CASSVVGTYTDTQYF. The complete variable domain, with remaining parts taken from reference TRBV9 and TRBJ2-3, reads DSGVTQTPKHLITATGQRVTLRCSPRSGDLSVYWYQQSLDQGLQFLIQYYNGEERAKGNILERFSAQQFPDLHSELNLSSLELGDSALYFCASSVVGTYTDTQYFGPGTRLTVL.

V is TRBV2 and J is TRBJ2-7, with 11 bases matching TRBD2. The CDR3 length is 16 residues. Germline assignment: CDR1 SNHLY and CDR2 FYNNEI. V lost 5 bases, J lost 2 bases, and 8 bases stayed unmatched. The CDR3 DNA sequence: TGTGCCAGCAGTCAGATTAGCGGGAGGGCCGCCTACGAGCAGTACTTC. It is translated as CASSQISGRAAYEQYF.

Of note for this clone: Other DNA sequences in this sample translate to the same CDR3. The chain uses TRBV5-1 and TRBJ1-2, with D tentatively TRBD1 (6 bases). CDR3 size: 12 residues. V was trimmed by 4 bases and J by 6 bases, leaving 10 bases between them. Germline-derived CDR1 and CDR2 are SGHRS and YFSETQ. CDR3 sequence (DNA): TGCGCCAGCAGCAGGACAGCTGATGGCTACACCTTC. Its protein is CASSRTADGYTF.

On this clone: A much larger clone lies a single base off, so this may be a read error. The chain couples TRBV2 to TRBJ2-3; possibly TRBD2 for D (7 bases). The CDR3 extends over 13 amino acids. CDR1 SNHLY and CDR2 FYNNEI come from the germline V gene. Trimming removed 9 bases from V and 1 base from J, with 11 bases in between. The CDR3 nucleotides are TGTGCCAGTGGGGGGGGCGGCACAGATACGCAGTATTTT. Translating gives CASGGGGTDTQYF.

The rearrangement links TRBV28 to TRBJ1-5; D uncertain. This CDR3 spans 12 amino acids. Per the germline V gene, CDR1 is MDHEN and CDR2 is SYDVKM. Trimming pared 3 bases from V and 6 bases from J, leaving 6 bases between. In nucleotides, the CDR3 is TGTGCCAGCAGTTTGACGGGTCAGCCCCAGCATTTT. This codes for CASSLTGQPQHF.

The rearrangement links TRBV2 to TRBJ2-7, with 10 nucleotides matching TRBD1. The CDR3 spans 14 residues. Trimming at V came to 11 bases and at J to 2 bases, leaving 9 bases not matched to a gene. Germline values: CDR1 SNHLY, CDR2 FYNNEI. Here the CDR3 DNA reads TGTGCCGGATCGGCCGGGACAGGGGCCTACGAGCAGTACTTC. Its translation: CAGSAGTGAYEQYF.

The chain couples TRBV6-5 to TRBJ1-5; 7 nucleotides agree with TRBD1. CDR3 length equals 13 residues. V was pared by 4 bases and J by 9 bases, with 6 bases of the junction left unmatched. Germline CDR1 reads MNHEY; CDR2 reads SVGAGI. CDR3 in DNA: TGTGCCAGCAGTTCGGGACAGCGTCGGCCCCAGCATTTT. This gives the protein CASSSGQRRPQHF.